This TCR beta chain was profiled in a study of T cell responses to AZD1222 COVID-19 vaccine. The trim removed 2 bases at V and 9 bases at J, leaving 7 bases unmatched. Germline V lookup: CDR1 SGHTA, CDR2 FQGTGA. There are 14 residues in the CDR3. Notes on the study in general: At 160-218 and 743-854, vaccine-associated CD4 TCRs were dominant, and they spanned spike. Spike-specific TCR repertoires showed rising breadth and depth after two AZD1222 doses. Regions left unmutated in variants are reportedly the target of nearly half of spike-specific TCRs.

To note about this clone: Its target is unknown.

Clones were read by immunoSEQ multiplex PCR, and TCRdb kept only the in-frame ones, dropping some. The table has tens of thousands of clones, 90% to 95% seen once. The TCR originated in an adult in good health. The chain has TRBV7-3 and TRBJ2-1, with TRBD1 identical over 7 bases. The input for sequencing was peripheral blood, taken on day 0 of MenACWY control vaccination. The CDR3 sequence: CASSLGPAGGEQFF. CDR3 DNA sequence: TGTGCCAGCAGCTTAGGGCCAGCAGGGGGTGAGCAGTTCTTC.